Here is one T cell receptor (beta chain) with its context. In the authors' workflow: Researchers report that nucleated cell counts were estimated from reference gene primer amplification. TCRdb keeps only in-frame clones here, not all; method: immunoSEQ multiplex PCR. V, J and clone size derive from that table, while D and trimming were established from the DNA sequence. There are some 150,000 clones in the sample; approximately 90% occur only once, and around 4.2% lies in the top ten. Resolution of symptoms, clearance, or two negative PCRs was present in recovered Cohort 3 donors. These data come from a study of blood T cell repertoires in COVID-19. As for the study in general: Some COVID-19 samples were acute and others convalescent; all came from the United States, Italy and Spain.

This CDR3 is 14 amino acids long. The V end lost 0 bases, the J end lost 7 bases, and 12 bases lay between the germline ends. The V gene's germline CDR1 is MDHEN and CDR2 SYDVKM. The chain couples TRBV28 to TRBJ1-2; D not resolved. Material: PBMCs or T cells enriched from blood (not recorded which). This receptor was taken from a middle-aged man who had recovered from COVID-19. The CDR3 nucleotides are TGTGCCAGCAGTTTATGGTATGGGAGAGCTGGCTACACCTTC. It translates to CASSLWYGRAGYTF.